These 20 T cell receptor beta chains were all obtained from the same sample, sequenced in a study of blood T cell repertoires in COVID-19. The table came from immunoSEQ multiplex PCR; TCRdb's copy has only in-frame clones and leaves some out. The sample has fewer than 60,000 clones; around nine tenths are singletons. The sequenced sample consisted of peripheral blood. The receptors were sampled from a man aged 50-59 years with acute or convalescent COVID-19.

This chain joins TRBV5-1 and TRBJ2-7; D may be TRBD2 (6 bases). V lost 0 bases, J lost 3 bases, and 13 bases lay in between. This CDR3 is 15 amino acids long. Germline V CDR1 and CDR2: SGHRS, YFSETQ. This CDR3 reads CASSLESVGGYEQYF. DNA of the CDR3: TGCGCCAGCAGCTTGGAGTCAGTGGGAGGCTACGAGCAGTACTTC.

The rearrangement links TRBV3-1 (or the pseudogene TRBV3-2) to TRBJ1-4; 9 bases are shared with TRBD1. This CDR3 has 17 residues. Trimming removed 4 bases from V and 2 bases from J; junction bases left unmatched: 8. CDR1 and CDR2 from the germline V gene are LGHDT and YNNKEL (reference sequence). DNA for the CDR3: TGTGCCAGCAGCCTAGAAACAGGGGGCGCGACTAATGAAAAACTGTTTTTT. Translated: CASSLETGGATNEKLFF.

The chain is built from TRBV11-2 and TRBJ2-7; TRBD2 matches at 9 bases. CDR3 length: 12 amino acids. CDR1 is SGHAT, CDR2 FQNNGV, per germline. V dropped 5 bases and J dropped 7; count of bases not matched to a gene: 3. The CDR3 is CASSRSGSEQYF. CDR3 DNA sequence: TGTGCCAGCAGCCGTAGCGGGAGTGAGCAGTACTTC.

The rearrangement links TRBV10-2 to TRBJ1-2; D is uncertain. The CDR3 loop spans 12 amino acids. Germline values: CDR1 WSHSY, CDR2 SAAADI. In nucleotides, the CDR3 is TGCGAGAGTGGCCGGGGAAGAGATGGCTACACCTTC. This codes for CESGRGRDGYTF.

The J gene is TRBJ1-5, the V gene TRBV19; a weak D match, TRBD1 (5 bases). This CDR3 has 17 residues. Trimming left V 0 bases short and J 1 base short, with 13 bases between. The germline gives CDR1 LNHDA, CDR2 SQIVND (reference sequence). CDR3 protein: CASSIDSRGRSNQPQHF. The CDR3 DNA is TGTGCCAGTAGTATAGACTCAAGGGGAAGGAGCAATCAGCCCCAGCATTTT.

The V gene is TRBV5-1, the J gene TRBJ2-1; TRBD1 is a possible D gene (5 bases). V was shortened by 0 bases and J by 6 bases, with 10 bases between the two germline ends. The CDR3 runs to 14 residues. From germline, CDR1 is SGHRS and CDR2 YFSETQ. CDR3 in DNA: TGCGCCAGCAGCTTGGGGGGCCTAATCAATGAGCAGTTCTTC. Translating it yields CASSLGGLINEQFF.

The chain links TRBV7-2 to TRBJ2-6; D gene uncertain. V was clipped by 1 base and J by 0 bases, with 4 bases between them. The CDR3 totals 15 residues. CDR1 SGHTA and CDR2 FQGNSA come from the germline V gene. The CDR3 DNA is TGTGCCAGCAGCTTAGTCAGCTCTGGGGCCAACGTCCTGACTTTC. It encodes CASSLVSSGANVLTF.

The CDR3 nucleotides are TGCGCCAGCAGTGAGATGGACTGGAACACTGAAGCTTTCTTT. This codes for CASSEMDWNTEAFF. This sequence joins TRBV10-1 and TRBJ1-1; D remains unclear. This CDR3 region has 14 residues. Germline CDR1 and CDR2: WNHNN and SYGVQD (reference sequence). The germline V and J ends were trimmed by 2 bases and 1 base, with 8 bases remaining between them.

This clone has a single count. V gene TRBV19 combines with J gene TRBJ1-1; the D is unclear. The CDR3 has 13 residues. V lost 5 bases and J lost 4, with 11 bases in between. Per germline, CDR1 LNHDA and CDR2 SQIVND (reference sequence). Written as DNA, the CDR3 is TGTGCCAGTAGTCCCCGCGGCGGCACTGAAGCTTTCTTT. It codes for CASSPRGGTEAFF. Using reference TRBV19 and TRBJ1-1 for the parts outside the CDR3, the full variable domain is DGGITQSPKYLFRKEGQNVTLSCEQNLNHDAMYWYRQDPGQGLRLIYYSQIVNDFQKGDIAEGYSVSREKKESFPLTVTSAQKNPTAFYLCASSPRGGTEAFFGQGTRLTVV.

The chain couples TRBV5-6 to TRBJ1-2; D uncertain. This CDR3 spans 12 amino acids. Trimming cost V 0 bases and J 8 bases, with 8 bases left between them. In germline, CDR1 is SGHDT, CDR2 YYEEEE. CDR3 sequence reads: CASSLVVSGYTF. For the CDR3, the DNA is TGTGCCAGCAGCTTGGTAGTGAGCGGCTACACCTTC.

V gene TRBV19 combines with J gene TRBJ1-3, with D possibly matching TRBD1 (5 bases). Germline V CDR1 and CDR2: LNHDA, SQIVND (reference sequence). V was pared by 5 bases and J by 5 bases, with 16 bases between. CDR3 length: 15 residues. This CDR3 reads CASSPDSSARNTIYF. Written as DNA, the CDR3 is TGTGCCAGTAGTCCCGACAGCTCCGCCCGAAACACCATATATTTT.

This chain's CDR3 is CASSERAQGPRNEQYF. CDR3 DNA sequence: TGTGCCAGTAGCGAAAGGGCTCAGGGGCCAAGGAACGAGCAGTACTTC. The chain joins TRBV19 to TRBJ2-7, with D possibly matching TRBD1 (6 bases). V shed 6 bases and J shed 5 bases, with 23 bases lying between them. Germline CDR1 reads LNHDA; CDR2 reads SQIVND (reference sequence). The CDR3 extends over 16 amino acids. Using reference TRBV19 and TRBJ2-7 for the parts outside the CDR3, the full variable domain is DGGITQSPKYLFRKEGQNVTLSCEQNLNHDAMYWYRQDPGQGLRLIYYSQIVNDFQKGDIAEGYSVSREKKESFPLTVTSAQKNPTAFYLCASSERAQGPRNEQYFGPGTRLTVT.

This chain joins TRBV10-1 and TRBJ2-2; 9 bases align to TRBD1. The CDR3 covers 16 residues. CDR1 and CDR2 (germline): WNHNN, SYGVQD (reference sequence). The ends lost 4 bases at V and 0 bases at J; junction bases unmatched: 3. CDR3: CASSVQGAANTGELFF. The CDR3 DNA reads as TGCGCCAGCAGTGTACAGGGGGCGGCGAACACCGGGGAGCTGTTTTTT.

The CDR3 DNA is TGTGCCAGCAGCTTTGGGACAATGGGGGAGCAGTACTTC. Translated: CASSFGTMGEQYF. V gene TRBV11-2 combines with J gene TRBJ2-7; D is possibly TRBD1 (6 bases). Germline loops: CDR1 SGHAT, CDR2 FQNNGV. The V end was cut by 3 bases, the J end by 7 bases, with 13 bases between. The CDR3 consists of 13 residues.

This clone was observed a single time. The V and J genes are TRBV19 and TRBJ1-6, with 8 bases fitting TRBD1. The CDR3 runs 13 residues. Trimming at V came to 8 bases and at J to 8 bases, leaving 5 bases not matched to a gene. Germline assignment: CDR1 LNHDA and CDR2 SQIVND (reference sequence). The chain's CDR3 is CASWDRMHSPLHF. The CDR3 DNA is TGTGCCAGTTGGGACAGGATGCATTCACCCCTCCACTTT.

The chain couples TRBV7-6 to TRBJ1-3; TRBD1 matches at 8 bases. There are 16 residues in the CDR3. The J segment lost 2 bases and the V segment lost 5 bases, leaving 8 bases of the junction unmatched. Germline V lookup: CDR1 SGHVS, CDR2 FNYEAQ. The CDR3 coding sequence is TGTGCCAGCAGCGCACTAACAGGGGGTCCTGGAAACACCATATATTTT. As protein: CASSALTGGPGNTIYF.

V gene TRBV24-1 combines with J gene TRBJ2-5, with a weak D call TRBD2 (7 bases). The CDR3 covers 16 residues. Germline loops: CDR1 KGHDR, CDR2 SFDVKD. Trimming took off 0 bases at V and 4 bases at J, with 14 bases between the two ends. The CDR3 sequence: CATSDLGEGGAETQYF. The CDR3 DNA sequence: TGTGCCACCAGTGATTTGGGCGAGGGGGGGGCAGAGACCCAGTACTTC.

The CDR3 protein is CASRNGQGHRAFF. The CDR3 bases are TGTGCCAGCAGGAATGGACAGGGGCATAGAGCTTTCTTT. The chain employs TRBV27 and TRBJ1-1, with 9 bases identical to TRBD1. This CDR3 is built from 13 residues. After removal of 6 bases from V and 10 bases from J, the junction contained 9 bases not matched to a gene. From germline, CDR1 is MNHEY and CDR2 SMNVEV (reference sequence).

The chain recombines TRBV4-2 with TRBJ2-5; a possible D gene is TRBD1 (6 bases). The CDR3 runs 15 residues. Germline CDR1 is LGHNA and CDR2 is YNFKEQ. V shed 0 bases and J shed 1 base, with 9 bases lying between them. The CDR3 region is CASSQDRTVQETQYF. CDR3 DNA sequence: TGTGCCAGCAGCCAAGATAGGACAGTCCAAGAGACCCAGTACTTC.

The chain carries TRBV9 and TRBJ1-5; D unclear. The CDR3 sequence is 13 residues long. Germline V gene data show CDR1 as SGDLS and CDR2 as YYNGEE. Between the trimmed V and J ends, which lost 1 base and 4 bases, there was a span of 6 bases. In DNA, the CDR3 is TGTGCCAGCAGCGTAAACGCGAATCAGCCCCAGCATTTT. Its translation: CASSVNANQPQHF.